One sample yielded the 17 T cell receptor beta chains listed below, sequenced in a study of graft-versus-host responses after intestinal transplantation. These receptors are not linked to any known antigen. Using immunoSEQ multiplex PCR, the repertoire was profiled, and TCRdb retains in-frame clones only, with some absent. The repertoire holds 50,000 to 80,000 clones, with roughly nine tenths as singletons. The specimen was unstimulated CD8+ T cells sorted from spleen or lymph node cells, collected before transplant. The receptors shown here come from a human donor who was the organ donor for an intestinal transplant.

The rearrangement joins TRBV6-6 to TRBJ2-3; 14 bases are a match to TRBD2. This CDR3 is 16 amino acids long. V was pared by 6 bases and J by 4 bases, with 6 bases of the junction left unmatched. Germline V gene sequence: CDR1 MNHNY, CDR2 SVGAGI (reference sequence). The CDR3 here is CASRWGLAGAADTQYF. CDR3 DNA sequence: TGTGCCAGCAGGTGGGGACTAGCGGGAGCGGCAGATACGCAGTATTTT.

This chain uses TRBV15 with TRBJ2-6, with 9 bases matching TRBD1. V dropped 2 bases and J dropped 2; count of bases not matched to a gene: 4. This CDR3 has 17 residues. Germline values: CDR1 LNHNV, CDR2 YYDKDF (reference sequence). CDR3 bases: TGTGCCACCAGCAGACGGGACAGGGAGCCTGGGGCCAACGTCCTGACTTTC. As protein: CATSRRDREPGANVLTF.

The V call is TRBV5-1, the J call TRBJ1-5; possible D gene TRBD1, 5 bases. Trimming left V 4 bases short and J 0 bases short, with 20 bases between. The CDR3 runs 18 residues. Germline CDR1 reads SGHRS; CDR2 reads YFSETQ. DNA of the CDR3: TGCGCCAGCAGCCTATACCCCACAGGCCATTATAGCAATCAGCCCCAGCATTTT. Its translation is CASSLYPTGHYSNQPQHF.

The V call is TRBV5-6, the J call TRBJ2-7; 9 nucleotides match TRBD2. Trimming took 3 bases from V and 7 from J; bases not matched to a gene: 8. The CDR3 has 14 amino acids. Germline loops: CDR1 SGHDT, CDR2 YYEEEE. This chain's CDR3 is CASSWGSGSGEQYF. CDR3 DNA sequence: TGTGCCAGCAGCTGGGGTAGCGGGAGTGGGGAGCAGTACTTC.

This chain connects TRBV19 to TRBJ2-2; D perhaps matches TRBD1 (6 bases). Trimming removed 3 bases at V and 5 bases at J, with 10 bases between. From germline, CDR1 is LNHDA and CDR2 SQIVND (reference sequence). The CDR3 length is 14 residues. CDR3 sequence (DNA): TGTGCCAGTAGTATCCCAGGGGAGACCGGGGAGCTGTTTTTT. Its protein is CASSIPGETGELFF.

The gene calls are TRBV6-5 and TRBJ1-2; TRBD1 agrees at 9 bases. V shed 4 bases, J shed 2 bases, and the junction held 2 bases outside the gene matches. The CDR3 consists of 14 residues. Germline V gives CDR1 MNHEY, CDR2 SVGAGI. CDR3: CASSSTGGNYGYTF. The CDR3 region has the DNA TGTGCCAGCAGTTCCACAGGGGGCAACTATGGCTACACCTTC.

J is TRBJ1-4 and V is TRBV28, with 7 bases aligning to TRBD1. CDR3 length: 16 residues. V was clipped by 4 bases and J by 8 bases; unmatched bases: 13. Germline V gene lookup returns CDR1 MDHEN and CDR2 SYDVKM. CDR3 in amino acids: CASSSPKTGIYEKLFF. The CDR3 DNA reads TGTGCCAGCAGTTCCCCTAAGACAGGGATATACGAAAAACTGTTTTTT.

The CDR3 sequence: CASSGTQRGSSYNEQFF. DNA of the CDR3: TGTGCCAGCAGCGGCACACAGCGGGGGAGCTCCTACAATGAGCAGTTCTTC. The V gene is TRBV9, the J gene TRBJ2-1, with 8 bases that match TRBD2. The ends lost 3 bases at V and 0 bases at J; junction bases unmatched: 8. CDR1 and CDR2 (germline): SGDLS, YYNGEE. The CDR3 covers 17 residues.

This clone was counted only a few times. The rearrangement links TRBV6-5 to TRBJ1-1; D is possibly TRBD1 (5 bases). The ends were cut back, 7 bases at V and 3 bases at J, with 12 bases in the middle. The CDR3 sequence is 13 residues long. Germline V gene data show CDR1 as MNHEY and CDR2 as SVGAGI. CDR3 bases: TGTGCCAGCAATCCAGGGTTATACACTGAAGCTTTCTTT. This codes for CASNPGLYTEAFF.

The V and J genes are TRBV28 and TRBJ1-5; 11 bases are a match to TRBD1. This CDR3 has 15 residues. Germline V CDR1 and CDR2: MDHEN, SYDVKM. Trimming removed 8 bases from V and 2 bases from J; junction bases left unmatched: 5. The CDR3 reads CASGQGAYGNQPQHF. The CDR3 DNA follows: TGTGCCAGCGGACAGGGGGCTTACGGCAATCAGCCCCAGCATTTT.

Only a few counts were recorded for this clone. V and J are TRBV27 and TRBJ1-1, with a weak D call TRBD1 (6 bases). Per germline, CDR1 MNHEY and CDR2 SMNVEV (reference sequence). The V gene lost 6 bases and the J gene lost 4 bases, with 15 bases spanning the gap. This CDR3 is 14 amino acids long. CDR3 region: CASSLIQGFTEAFF. The CDR3 nucleotides are TGTGCCAGCAGCCTCATACAGGGTTTCACTGAAGCTTTCTTT.

CDR3 coding DNA: TGTGCCAGCTCACCGCCGGGACAGGGATACGAGCAGTACTTC. Amino acids: CASSPPGQGYEQYF. The rearrangement uses TRBV18 and TRBJ2-5; 9 bases are a match to TRBD1. The end of the DNA aligns better with TRBJ2-7, so the J call may be wrong. CDR1 and CDR2 from the germline V gene are KGHSH and LQKENI. This CDR3 contains 14 residues.

This clone was counted a few times. The chain uses TRBV30 and TRBJ1-5; D gene ambiguous. V lost 1 base, J lost 6 bases, and 7 bases lay in between. Germline CDR1 reads GTSNPN; CDR2 reads SVGIG (reference sequence). The CDR3 is made up of 12 amino acids. As DNA, the CDR3 is TGTGCCTGGAGTGCCAAAGCTCAGCCCCAGCATTTT. It codes for CAWSAKAQPQHF.

The gene calls are TRBV9 and TRBJ2-7; 9 nucleotides match TRBD2. Per the germline V gene, CDR1 is SGDLS and CDR2 is YYNGEE. CDR3 length: 15 amino acids. The junction had 5 bases not matched to a gene; V was cut back by 0 bases and J by 4 bases. CDR3: CASSVAAGGSYEQYF. The CDR3 DNA sequence: TGTGCCAGCAGCGTAGCGGCGGGAGGGTCATACGAGCAGTACTTC. The variable domain in full, completed from reference TRBV9 and TRBJ2-7, reads DSGVTQTPKHLITATGQRVTLRCSPRSGDLSVYWYQQSLDQGLQFLIQYYNGEERAKGNILERFSAQQFPDLHSELNLSSLELGDSALYFCASSVAAGGSYEQYFGPGTRLTVT.

The chain has TRBV4-1 and TRBJ1-1; no clear D gene. Deletions cut 0 bases from V and 1 base from J, with 6 bases between. This CDR3 has 14 amino acids. Germline CDR1 and CDR2: MGHRA and YSYEKL. The CDR3 DNA reads as TGCGCCAGCAGCCAAGATGTTAGGAACACTGAAGCTTTCTTT. Translated, it gives CASSQDVRNTEAFF.

This sequence joins TRBV4-3 and TRBJ2-7; TRBD1 agrees at 9 bases. The V and J ends lost 0 bases and 2 bases, in that order; junction bases with no gene match: 2. The CDR3 is 15 residues long. Looked up from germline, CDR1 is LGHNA and CDR2 is YSLEER. CDR3 region: CASSQERDRAYEQYF. CDR3 DNA sequence: TGCGCCAGCAGCCAAGAACGGGACAGGGCCTACGAGCAGTACTTC.

The chain has TRBV7-6 and TRBJ2-7, with 7 bases fitting TRBD2. CDR1 is SGHVS and CDR2 is FNYEAQ in the germline V gene. There are 13 residues in the CDR3. The trim removed 5 bases at V and 5 bases at J, leaving 6 bases unmatched. CDR3 bases: TGTGCCAGCAGCCCCGGGGGGTCGAACGAGCAGTACTTC. The encoded protein is CASSPGGSNEQYF.